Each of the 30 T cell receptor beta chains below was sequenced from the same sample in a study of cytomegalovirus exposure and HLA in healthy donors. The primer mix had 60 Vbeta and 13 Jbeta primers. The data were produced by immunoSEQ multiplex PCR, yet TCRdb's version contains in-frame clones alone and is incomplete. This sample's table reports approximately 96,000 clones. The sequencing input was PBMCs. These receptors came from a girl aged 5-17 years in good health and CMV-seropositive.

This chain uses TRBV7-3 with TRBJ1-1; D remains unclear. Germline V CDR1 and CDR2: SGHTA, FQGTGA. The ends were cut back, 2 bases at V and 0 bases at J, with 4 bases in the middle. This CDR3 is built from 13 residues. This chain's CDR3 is CASSLYLNTEAFF. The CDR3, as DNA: TGTGCCAGCAGCTTATACTTGAACACTGAAGCTTTCTTT.

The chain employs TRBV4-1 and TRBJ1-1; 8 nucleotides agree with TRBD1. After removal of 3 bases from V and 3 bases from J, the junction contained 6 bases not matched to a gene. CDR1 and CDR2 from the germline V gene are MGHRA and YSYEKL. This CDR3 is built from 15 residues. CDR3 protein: CASSQDRARDTEAFF. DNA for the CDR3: TGCGCCAGCAGCCAGGACAGGGCCAGGGACACTGAAGCTTTCTTT.

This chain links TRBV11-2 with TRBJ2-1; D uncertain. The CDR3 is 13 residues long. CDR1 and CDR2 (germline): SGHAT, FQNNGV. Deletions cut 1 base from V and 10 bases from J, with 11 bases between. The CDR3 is CASSLGQVEEQFF. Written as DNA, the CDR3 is TGTGCCAGCAGCTTAGGCCAGGTCGAGGAGCAGTTCTTC.

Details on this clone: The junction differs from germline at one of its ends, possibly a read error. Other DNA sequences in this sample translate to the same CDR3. The CDR3: CASSFLDSNSPLHF. DNA of the CDR3: TGTGCCAGCAGCTTCCTGGACAGTAATTCACCCCTACACTTT. J is TRBJ1-6 and V is TRBV11-3; maybe TRBD1 (6 bases). CDR1 and CDR2 (germline): SGHNT, YENEEA. CDR3 length equals 14 residues.

The CDR3, as DNA: TGTGCCACCAGCAGAGATAGCGAGAACACTGAAGCTTTCTTT. Encoded protein: CATSRDSENTEAFF. The rearrangement links TRBV15 to TRBJ1-1; D is undetermined. The CDR3 runs to 14 residues. CDR1 and CDR2 (germline): LNHNV, YYDKDF (reference sequence). V lost 0 bases to trimming and J lost 1 base, with 6 bases between them.

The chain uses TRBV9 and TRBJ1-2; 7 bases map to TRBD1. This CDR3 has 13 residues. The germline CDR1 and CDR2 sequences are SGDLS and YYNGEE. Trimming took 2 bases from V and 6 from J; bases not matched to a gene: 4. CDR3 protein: CASSVTGIDGYTF. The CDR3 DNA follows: TGTGCCAGCAGCGTGACAGGGATCGATGGCTACACCTTC.

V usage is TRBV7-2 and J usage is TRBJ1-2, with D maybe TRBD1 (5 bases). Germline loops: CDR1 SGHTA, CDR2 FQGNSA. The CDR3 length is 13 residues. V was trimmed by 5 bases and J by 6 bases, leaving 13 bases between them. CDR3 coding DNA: TGTGCCAGCAGCCCTAGTCGGGGGAATGGCTACACCTTC. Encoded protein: CASSPSRGNGYTF. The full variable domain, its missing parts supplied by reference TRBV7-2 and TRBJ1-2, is GAGVSQSPSNKVTEKGKDVELRCDPISGHTALYWYRQSLGQGLEFLIYFQGNSAPDKSGLPSDRFSAERTGGSVSTLTIQRTQQEDSAVYLCASSPSRGNGYTFGSGTRLTVV.

The CDR3 reads CASSSQGSGNSPLHF. CDR3 sequence (DNA): TGTGCCAGCAGTAGTCAGGGGTCCGGGAATTCACCCCTCCACTTT. The chain couples TRBV6-5 to TRBJ1-6; D perhaps matches TRBD1 (6 bases). Trimming cost V 5 bases and J 7 bases, with 15 bases left between them. The CDR3 consists of 15 residues. Germline-derived CDR1 and CDR2 are MNHEY and SVGAGI.

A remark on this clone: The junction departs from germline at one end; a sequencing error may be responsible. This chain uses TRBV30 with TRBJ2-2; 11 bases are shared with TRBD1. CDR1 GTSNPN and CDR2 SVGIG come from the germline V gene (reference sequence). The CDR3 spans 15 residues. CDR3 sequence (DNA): TGTGCCGGGAGGGAGAGGGACAGGGGGACCGGGGAGCTGTTTTTT. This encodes CAGRERDRGTGELFF.

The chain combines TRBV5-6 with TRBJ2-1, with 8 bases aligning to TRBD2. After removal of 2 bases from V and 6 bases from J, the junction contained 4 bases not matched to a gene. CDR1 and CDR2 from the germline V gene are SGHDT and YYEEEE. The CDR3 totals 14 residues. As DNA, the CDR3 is TGTGCCAGCAGCTTTCCGGGGGGGTCCAATGAGCAGTTCTTC. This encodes CASSFPGGSNEQFF. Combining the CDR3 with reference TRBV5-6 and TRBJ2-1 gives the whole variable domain DAGVTQSPTHLIKTRGQQVTLRCSPKSGHDTVSWYQQALGQGPQFIFQYYEEEERQRGNFPDRFSGHQFPNYSSELNVNALLLGDSALYLCASSFPGGSNEQFFGPGTRLTVL.

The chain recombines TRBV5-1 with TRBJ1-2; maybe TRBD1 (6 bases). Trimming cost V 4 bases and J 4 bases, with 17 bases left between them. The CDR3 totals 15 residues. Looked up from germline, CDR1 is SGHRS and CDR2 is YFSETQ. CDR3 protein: CASSPAGGAIYGYTF. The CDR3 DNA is TGCGCCAGCAGCCCGGCTGGGGGGGCGATCTATGGCTACACCTTC.

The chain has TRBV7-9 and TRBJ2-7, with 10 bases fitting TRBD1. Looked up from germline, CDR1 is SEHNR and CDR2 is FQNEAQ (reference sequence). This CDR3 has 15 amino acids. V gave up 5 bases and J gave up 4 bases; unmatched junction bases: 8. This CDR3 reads CASSTRQGAGYEQYF. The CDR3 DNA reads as TGTGCCAGCAGCACACGACAGGGGGCTGGGTACGAGCAGTACTTC.

CDR3 sequence reads: CASSLAIAGAGNEQFF. The CDR3 DNA reads as TGTGCCAGCAGCTTGGCGATAGCGGGGGCGGGGAATGAGCAGTTCTTC. V gene TRBV5-6 combines with J gene TRBJ2-1; 9 bases are a match to TRBD2. The CDR3 sequence is 16 residues long. The V and J ends lost 0 bases and 7 bases, in that order; junction bases with no gene match: 8. CDR1 and CDR2 from the germline V gene are SGHDT and YYEEEE.

The CDR3: CASSLQGGGEQYV. DNA for the CDR3: TGTGCCAGCAGTTTACAGGGAGGTGGGGAGCAGTACGTC. The chain uses TRBV28 and TRBJ2-7; D is possibly TRBD2 (6 bases). V was cut by 2 bases and J by 7 bases, with 12 bases left in between. CDR3 length equals 13 residues. Germline CDR1 and CDR2: MDHEN and SYDVKM.

The CDR3 region has the DNA TGTGCCAGCAGTTTGGGACTAGGAGTTAACGAGCAGTACTTC. Protein sequence: CASSLGLGVNEQYF. V usage is TRBV28 and J usage is TRBJ2-7; the match to TRBD2 covers 8 bases. The CDR3 has 14 residues. Germline V gene lookup returns CDR1 MDHEN and CDR2 SYDVKM. V was pared by 3 bases and J by 5 bases, with 6 bases of the junction left unmatched.

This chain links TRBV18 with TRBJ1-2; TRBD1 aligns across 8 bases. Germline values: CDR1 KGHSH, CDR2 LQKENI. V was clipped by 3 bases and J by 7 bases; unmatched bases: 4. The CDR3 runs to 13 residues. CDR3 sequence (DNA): TGTGCCAGCTCACCCGGACAGGGTGGTGGCTACACCTTC. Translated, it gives CASSPGQGGGYTF.

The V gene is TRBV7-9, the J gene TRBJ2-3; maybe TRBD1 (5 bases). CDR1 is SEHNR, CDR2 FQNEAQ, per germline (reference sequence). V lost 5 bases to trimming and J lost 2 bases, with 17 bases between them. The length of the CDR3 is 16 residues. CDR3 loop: CASSPGNTGATDTQYF. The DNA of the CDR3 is TGTGCCAGCAGCCCCGGTAATACAGGAGCCACAGATACGCAGTATTTT.

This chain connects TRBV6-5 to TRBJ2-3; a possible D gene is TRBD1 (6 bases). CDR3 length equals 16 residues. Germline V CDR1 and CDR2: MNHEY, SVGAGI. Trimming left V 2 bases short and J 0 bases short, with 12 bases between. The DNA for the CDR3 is TGTGCCAGCAGTTACGAGTACAGGGCGAGCACAGATACGCAGTATTTT. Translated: CASSYEYRASTDTQYF.

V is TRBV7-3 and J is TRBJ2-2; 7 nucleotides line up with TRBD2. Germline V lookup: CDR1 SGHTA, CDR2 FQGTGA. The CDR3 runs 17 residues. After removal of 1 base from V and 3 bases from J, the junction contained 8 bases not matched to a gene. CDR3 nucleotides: TGTGCCAGCAGCTTAAAAGGACTAGATCGGTACACCGGGGAGCTGTTTTTT. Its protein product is CASSLKGLDRYTGELFF.

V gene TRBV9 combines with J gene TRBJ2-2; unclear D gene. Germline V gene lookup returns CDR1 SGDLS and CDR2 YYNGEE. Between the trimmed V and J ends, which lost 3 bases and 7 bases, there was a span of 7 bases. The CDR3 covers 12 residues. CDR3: CASSGLHGELFF. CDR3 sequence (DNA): TGTGCCAGCAGCGGGTTACACGGGGAGCTGTTTTTT.

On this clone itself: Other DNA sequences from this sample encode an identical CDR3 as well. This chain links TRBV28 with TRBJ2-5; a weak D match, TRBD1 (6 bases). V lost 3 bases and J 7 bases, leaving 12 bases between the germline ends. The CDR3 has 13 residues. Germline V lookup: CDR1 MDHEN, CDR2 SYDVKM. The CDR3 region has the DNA TGTGCCAGCAGTTTCAGGGGATTGGGGACCCAGTACTTC. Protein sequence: CASSFRGLGTQYF.

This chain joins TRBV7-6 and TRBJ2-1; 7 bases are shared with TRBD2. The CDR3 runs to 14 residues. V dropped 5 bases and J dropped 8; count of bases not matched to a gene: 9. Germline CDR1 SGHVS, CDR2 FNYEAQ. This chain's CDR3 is CASSKALASDEQFF. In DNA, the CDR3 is TGTGCCAGCAGCAAAGCACTAGCGAGCGATGAGCAGTTCTTC.

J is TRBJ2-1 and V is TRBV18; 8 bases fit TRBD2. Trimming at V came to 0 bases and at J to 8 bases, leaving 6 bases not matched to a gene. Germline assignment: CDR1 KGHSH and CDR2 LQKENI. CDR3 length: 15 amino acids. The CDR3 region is CASSPPRGADHEQFF. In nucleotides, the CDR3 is TGTGCCAGCTCACCACCGCGGGGGGCCGACCATGAGCAGTTCTTC.

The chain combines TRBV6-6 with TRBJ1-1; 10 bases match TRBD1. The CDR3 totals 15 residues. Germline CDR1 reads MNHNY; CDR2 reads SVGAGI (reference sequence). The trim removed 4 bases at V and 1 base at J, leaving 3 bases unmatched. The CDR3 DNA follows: TGTGCCAGCAGTTCGACAGGGGGCGGGAACACTGAAGCTTTCTTT. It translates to CASSSTGGGNTEAFF.

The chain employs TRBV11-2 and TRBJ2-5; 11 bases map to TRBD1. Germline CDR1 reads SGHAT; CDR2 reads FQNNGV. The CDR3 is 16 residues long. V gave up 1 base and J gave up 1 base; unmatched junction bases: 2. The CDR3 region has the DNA TGTGCCAGCAGCTTAGGGACAGGGGGCCTCCAAGAGACCCAGTACTTC. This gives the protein CASSLGTGGLQETQYF. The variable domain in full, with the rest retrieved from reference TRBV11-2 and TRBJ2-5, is EAGVAQSPRYKIIEKRQSVAFWCNPISGHATLYWYQQILGQGPKLLIQFQNNGVVDDSQLPKDRFSAERLKGVDSTLKIQPAKLEDSAVYLCASSLGTGGLQETQYFGPGTRLLVL.

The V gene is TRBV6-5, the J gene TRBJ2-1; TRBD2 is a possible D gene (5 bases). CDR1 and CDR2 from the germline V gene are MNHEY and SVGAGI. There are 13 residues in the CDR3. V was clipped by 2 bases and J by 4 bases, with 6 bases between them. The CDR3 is CASSYERYNEQFF. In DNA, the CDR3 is TGTGCCAGCAGTTACGAGCGGTACAATGAGCAGTTCTTC.

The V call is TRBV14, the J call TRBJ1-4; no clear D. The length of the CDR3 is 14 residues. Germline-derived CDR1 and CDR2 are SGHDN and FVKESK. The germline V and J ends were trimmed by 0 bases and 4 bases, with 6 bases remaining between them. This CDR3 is CASSQDRINEKLFF. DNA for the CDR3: TGTGCCAGCAGCCAAGACAGGATTAATGAAAAACTGTTTTTT.

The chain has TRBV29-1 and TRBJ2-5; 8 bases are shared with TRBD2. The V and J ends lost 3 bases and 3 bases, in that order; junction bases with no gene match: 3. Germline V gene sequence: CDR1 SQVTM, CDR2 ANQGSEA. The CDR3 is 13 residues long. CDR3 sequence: CSVDLGLEETQYF. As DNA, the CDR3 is TGCAGCGTTGACCTGGGACTAGAAGAGACCCAGTACTTC.

Here the CDR3 reads CASSFRGRPLHF. CDR3 DNA: TGTGCCAGCAGCTTCAGGGGCCGACCCCTCCACTTT. The chain employs TRBV5-6 and TRBJ1-6; D is possibly TRBD1 (6 bases). Germline CDR1 SGHDT, CDR2 YYEEEE. The CDR3 consists of 12 residues. Trimming took off 2 bases at V and 12 bases at J, with 9 bases between the two ends.

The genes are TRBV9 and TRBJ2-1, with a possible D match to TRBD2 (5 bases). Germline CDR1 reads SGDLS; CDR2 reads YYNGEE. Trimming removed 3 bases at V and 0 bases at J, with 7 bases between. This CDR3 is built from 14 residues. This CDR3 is CASSAGISYNEQFF. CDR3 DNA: TGTGCCAGCAGCGCCGGGATCTCCTACAATGAGCAGTTCTTC. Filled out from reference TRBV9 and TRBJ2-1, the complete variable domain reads DSGVTQTPKHLITATGQRVTLRCSPRSGDLSVYWYQQSLDQGLQFLIQYYNGEERAKGNILERFSAQQFPDLHSELNLSSLELGDSALYFCASSAGISYNEQFFGPGTRLTVL.